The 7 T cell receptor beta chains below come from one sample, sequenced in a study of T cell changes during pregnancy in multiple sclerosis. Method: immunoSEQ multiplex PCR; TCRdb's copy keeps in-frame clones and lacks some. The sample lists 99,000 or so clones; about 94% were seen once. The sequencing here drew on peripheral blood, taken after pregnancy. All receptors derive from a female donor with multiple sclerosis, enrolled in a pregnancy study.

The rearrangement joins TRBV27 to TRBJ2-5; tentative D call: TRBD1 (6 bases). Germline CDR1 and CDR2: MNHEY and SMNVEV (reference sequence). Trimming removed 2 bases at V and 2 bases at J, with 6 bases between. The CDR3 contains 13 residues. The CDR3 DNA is TGTGCCAGCAGTTTAAGGGGGCAAGAGACCCAGTACTTC. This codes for CASSLRGQETQYF.

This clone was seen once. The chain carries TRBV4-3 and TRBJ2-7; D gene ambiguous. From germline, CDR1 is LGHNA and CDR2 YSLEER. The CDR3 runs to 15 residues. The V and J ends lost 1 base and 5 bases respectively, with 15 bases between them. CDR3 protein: CASSQGVSGLNEQYF. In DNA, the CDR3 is TGCGCCAGCAGCCAAGGTGTTTCTGGGCTGAACGAGCAGTACTTC.

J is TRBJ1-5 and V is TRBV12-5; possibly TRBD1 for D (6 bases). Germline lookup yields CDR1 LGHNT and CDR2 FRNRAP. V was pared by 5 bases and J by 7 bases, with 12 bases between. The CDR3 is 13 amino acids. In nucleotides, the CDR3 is TGTGCTAGTGGTATACAGGGTTACCAGCCCCAGCATTTT. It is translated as CASGIQGYQPQHF.

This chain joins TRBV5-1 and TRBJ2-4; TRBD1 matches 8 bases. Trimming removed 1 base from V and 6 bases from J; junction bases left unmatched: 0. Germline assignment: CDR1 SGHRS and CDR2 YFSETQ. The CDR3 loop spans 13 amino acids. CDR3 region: CASSLQGANIQYF. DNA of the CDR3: TGCGCCAGCAGCTTGCAGGGGGCAAACATTCAGTACTTC.

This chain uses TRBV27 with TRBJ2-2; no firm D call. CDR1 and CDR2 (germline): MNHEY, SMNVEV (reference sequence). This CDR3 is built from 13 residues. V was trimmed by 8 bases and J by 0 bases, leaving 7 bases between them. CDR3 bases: TGTGCCAGCGTAGAGACGAACACCGGGGAGCTGTTTTTT. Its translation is CASVETNTGELFF.

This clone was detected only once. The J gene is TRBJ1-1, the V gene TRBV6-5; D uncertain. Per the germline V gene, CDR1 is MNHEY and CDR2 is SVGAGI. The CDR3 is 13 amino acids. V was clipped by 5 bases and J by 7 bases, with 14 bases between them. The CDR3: CASSLGAPDEAFF. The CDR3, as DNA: TGTGCCAGCAGTCTAGGAGCGCCGGATGAAGCTTTCTTT.

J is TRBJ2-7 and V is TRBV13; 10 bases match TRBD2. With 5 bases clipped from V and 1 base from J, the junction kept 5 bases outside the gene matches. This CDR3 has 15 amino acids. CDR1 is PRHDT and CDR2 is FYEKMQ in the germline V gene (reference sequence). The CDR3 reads CASSPGTSASYEQYF. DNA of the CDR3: TGTGCCAGCAGCCCTGGGACTAGCGCGTCCTACGAGCAGTACTTC.